The 17 T cell receptor beta chains below all came from one sample that was sequenced in a study of T cell responses to AZD1222 COVID-19 vaccine. Measured with immunoSEQ multiplex PCR; TCRdb has only the in-frame clones, and not every one. The repertoire holds 130,000 or so clones, over 90% seen once, with roughly 1.7% in the top ten. Sequences were derived from peripheral blood, sampled on day 0 of AZD1222 vaccination. These receptors all come from an adult in good health.

The genes are TRBV10-3 and TRBJ1-1; D uncertain. Trimming took off 4 bases at V and 1 base at J, with 4 bases between the two ends. This CDR3 is built from 12 residues. Germline V lookup: CDR1 ENHRY, CDR2 SYGVKD. The CDR3 sequence: CAISVGNTEAFF. CDR3 sequence (DNA): TGTGCCATCAGTGTCGGGAACACTGAAGCTTTCTTT.

This clone was found once. The V call is TRBV6-2 or TRBV6-3, the J call TRBJ1-4; D not certain. The CDR3 runs to 13 residues. The ends were cut back, 5 bases at V and 11 bases at J, with 15 bases in the middle. From germline, CDR1 is MNHEY and CDR2 SVGEGT. CDR3 nucleotide sequence: TGTGCCAGCAGTAACGGGCCGAGGCAGAAACTGTTTTTT. It encodes CASSNGPRQKLFF.

The chain combines TRBV7-9 with TRBJ1-4; D possibly corresponds to TRBD1 (5 bases). In germline, CDR1 is SEHNR, CDR2 FQNEAQ (reference sequence). With 1 base removed from V and 11 bases from J, the gap between germline ends came to 20 bases. The CDR3 totals 16 residues. CDR3 loop: CASSLVGAMEIGKLFF. CDR3 nucleotide sequence: TGTGCCAGCAGCTTAGTAGGGGCCATGGAGATAGGGAAACTGTTTTTT.

The chain uses TRBV6-2 or TRBV6-3 and TRBJ1-1; 7 positions agree with TRBD1. The germline V gene has CDR1 MNHEY and CDR2 SVGEGT. V shed 6 bases and J 0 bases; nucleotides not matched to a gene: 4. The CDR3 spans 14 residues. As DNA, the CDR3 is TGTGCCAGCAGCCCCGGGACAGTGAACACTGAAGCTTTCTTT. It codes for CASSPGTVNTEAFF.

Regarding this clone: The same CDR3 arises from other DNA sequences in this sample as well. The CDR3, as DNA: TGTGCCAGCAGCCAAGAGGGGGCGAACACCGGGGAGCTGTTTTTT. It encodes CASSQEGANTGELFF. V usage is TRBV4-2 and J usage is TRBJ2-2, with D tentatively TRBD1 or TRBD2 (5 bases each). Germline-derived CDR1 and CDR2 are LGHNA and YNFKEQ. The CDR3 totals 15 residues. Trimming cost V 0 bases and J 0 bases, with 5 bases left between them.

This clone is a singleton in its sample. The rearrangement links TRBV6-1 to TRBJ2-5, with 9 nucleotides matching TRBD1. This CDR3 is built from 15 residues. The J segment lost 4 bases and the V segment lost 1 base, leaving 4 bases of the junction unmatched. Germline lookup yields CDR1 MNHNS and CDR2 SASEGT. CDR3 amino acids: CASSEEDRGGETQYF. CDR3 coding DNA: TGTGCCAGCAGTGAAGAGGACAGGGGAGGAGAGACCCAGTACTTC.

The chain is built from TRBV27 and TRBJ2-2, with D perhaps matching TRBD1 (6 bases). Germline assignment: CDR1 MNHEY and CDR2 SMNVEV (reference sequence). CDR3 length: 17 residues. The V end was cut by 2 bases, the J end by 7 bases, with 20 bases between. This CDR3 reads CASSLGPFTGQHGELFF. CDR3 DNA sequence: TGTGCCAGCAGTTTAGGGCCCTTCACAGGGCAACACGGGGAGCTGTTTTTT.

This clone was recorded only once. The rearrangement joins TRBV3-1 (or the pseudogene TRBV3-2) to TRBJ2-1; TRBD2 matches at 10 bases. The CDR3 is made up of 18 amino acids. Looked up from germline, CDR1 is LGHDT and CDR2 is YNNKEL (reference sequence). V shed 5 bases and J 3 bases; nucleotides not matched to a gene: 13. The CDR3 DNA follows: TGTGCCAGCAGCTCCCGAATCCGACTAGCGGGCCTCTACAATGAGCAGTTCTTC. Translating it yields CASSSRIRLAGLYNEQFF.

V usage is TRBV5-6 and J usage is TRBJ1-4, with TRBD1 matching 7 bases. V dropped 4 bases and J dropped 10; count of bases not matched to a gene: 13. Germline V gene data show CDR1 as SGHDT and CDR2 as YYEEEE. The CDR3 extends over 15 amino acids. The CDR3 DNA follows: TGTGCCAGCAGCGTCTACAGGGGCGAAGTCGGAAAACTGTTTTTT. Translated, it gives CASSVYRGEVGKLFF.

This clone was seen a single time. The chain employs TRBV25-1 and TRBJ1-6; D remains ambiguous. Germline V gene data show CDR1 as MGHDK and CDR2 as SYGVNS. The CDR3 runs to 13 residues. Trimming shortened V by 3 bases and J by 8 bases, and 8 bases separated the two germline ends. DNA for the CDR3: TGTGCCAGCAGTGATTGGGCTGATTCACCCCTCCACTTT. This codes for CASSDWADSPLHF.

The chain couples TRBV12-3 or TRBV12-4 to TRBJ1-6; unclear D gene. The CDR3 has 12 residues. Trimming cost V 7 bases and J 7 bases, with 8 bases left between them. The CDR3 protein is CASTGLNSPLHF. DNA for the CDR3: TGTGCCAGCACGGGTCTAAATTCACCCCTCCACTTT.

The chain joins TRBV5-1 to TRBJ1-1, with D unresolved. V dropped 0 bases and J dropped 5 bases, with 14 bases sitting between them. Germline-derived CDR1 and CDR2 are SGHRS and YFSETQ. This CDR3 has 15 amino acids. The CDR3 DNA sequence: TGCGCCAGCAGCTTGGATCCGGGGAAGGGTACTGAAGCTTTCTTT. Translation gives CASSLDPGKGTEAFF.

V usage is TRBV5-1 and J usage is TRBJ2-1; 12 positions match TRBD2. The CDR3 loop spans 18 amino acids. After removal of 5 bases from V and 2 bases from J, the junction contained 11 bases not matched to a gene. CDR1 is SGHRS, CDR2 YFSETQ, per germline. The DNA for the CDR3 is TGCGCCAGCAGTCTATTCCCACTAGCGGGAGGAACCTACAATGAGCAGTTCTTC. Translation: CASSLFPLAGGTYNEQFF.

This clone was seen only a few times. This chain links TRBV6-2 or TRBV6-3 with TRBJ1-1; a weak D match, TRBD1 (5 bases). V lost 6 bases and J lost 8, with 10 bases in between. Germline CDR1 reads MNHEY; CDR2 reads SVGEGT. This CDR3 is built from 11 residues. This CDR3 reads CASSPGLEAFF. CDR3 nucleotides: TGTGCCAGCAGCCCGGGACTGGAAGCTTTCTTT.

The chain combines TRBV18 with TRBJ2-1; D may be TRBD2 (6 bases). The CDR3 runs 14 residues. Trimming removed 2 bases at V and 7 bases at J, with 12 bases between. Germline V gene sequence: CDR1 KGHSH, CDR2 LQKENI. The CDR3 loop reads CASSPTGAANEQFF. The CDR3 DNA reads as TGTGCCAGCTCACCAACGGGAGCGGCGAATGAGCAGTTCTTC.

The CDR3 nucleotides read TGTGCCACCAGCAGAGATCCTCGTTTTCCCAGACAGAGACGAACAACTAATGAAAAACTGTTTTTT. Encoded protein: CATSRDPRFPRQRRTTNEKLFF. V and J are TRBV15 and TRBJ1-4, with D possibly being TRBD1 (5 bases). V was pared by 0 bases and J by 0 bases, with 26 bases between. The CDR3 totals 22 residues. Germline V gene sequence: CDR1 LNHNV, CDR2 YYDKDF (reference sequence).

The CDR3 DNA reads as TGCGCCAGCAGCTTGGGGGAAAGGGATAGGGCACCCCTCCACTTT. It translates to CASSLGERDRAPLHF. The rearrangement links TRBV5-1 to TRBJ1-6; D remains unclear. This CDR3 contains 15 residues. The germline V gene encodes CDR1 SGHRS and CDR2 YFSETQ. Trimming shortened V by 0 bases and J by 11 bases, and 15 bases separated the two germline ends. Using reference TRBV5-1 and TRBJ1-6 for the parts outside the CDR3, the full variable domain is KAGVTQTPRYLIKTRGQQVTLSCSPISGHRSVSWYQQTPGQGLQFLFEYFSETQRNKGNFPGRFSGRQFSNSRSEMNVSTLELGDSALYLCASSLGERDRAPLHFGNGTRLTVT.